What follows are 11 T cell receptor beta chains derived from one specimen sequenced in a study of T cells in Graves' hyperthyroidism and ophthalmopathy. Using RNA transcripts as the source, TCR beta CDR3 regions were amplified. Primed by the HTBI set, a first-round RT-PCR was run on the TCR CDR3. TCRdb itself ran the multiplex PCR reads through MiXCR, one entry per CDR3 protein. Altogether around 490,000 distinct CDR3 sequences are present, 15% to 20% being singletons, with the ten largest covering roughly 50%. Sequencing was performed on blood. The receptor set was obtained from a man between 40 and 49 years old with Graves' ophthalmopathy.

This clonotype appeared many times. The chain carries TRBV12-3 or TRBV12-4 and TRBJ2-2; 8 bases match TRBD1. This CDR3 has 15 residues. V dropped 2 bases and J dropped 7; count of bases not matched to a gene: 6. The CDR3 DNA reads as TGTGCCAGCAGTTTATCCCAGGGGGCAGGCGGGGAGCTGTTTTTT. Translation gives CASSLSQGAGGELFF.

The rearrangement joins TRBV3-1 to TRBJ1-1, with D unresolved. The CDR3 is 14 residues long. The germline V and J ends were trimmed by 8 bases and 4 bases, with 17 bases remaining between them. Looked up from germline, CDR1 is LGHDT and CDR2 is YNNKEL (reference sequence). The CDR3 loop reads CASLPLFGSTEAFF. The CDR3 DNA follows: TGTGCCAGCTTGCCCCTGTTTGGGTCCACTGAAGCTTTCTTT.

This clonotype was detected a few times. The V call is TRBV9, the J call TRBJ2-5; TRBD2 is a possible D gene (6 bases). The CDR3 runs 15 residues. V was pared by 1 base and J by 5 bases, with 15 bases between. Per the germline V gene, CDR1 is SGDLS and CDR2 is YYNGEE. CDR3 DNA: TGTGCCAGCAGCGTAATCGGAGGGCCGGATGAGACCCAGTACTTC. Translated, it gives CASSVIGGPDETQYF.

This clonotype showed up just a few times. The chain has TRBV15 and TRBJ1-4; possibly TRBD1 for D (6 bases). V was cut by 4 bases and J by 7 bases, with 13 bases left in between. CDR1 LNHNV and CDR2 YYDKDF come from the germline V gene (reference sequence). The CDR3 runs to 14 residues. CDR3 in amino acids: CATSTGRGGEKLFF. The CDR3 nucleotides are TGTGCCACCAGCACCGGGAGGGGGGGTGAAAAACTGTTTTTT.

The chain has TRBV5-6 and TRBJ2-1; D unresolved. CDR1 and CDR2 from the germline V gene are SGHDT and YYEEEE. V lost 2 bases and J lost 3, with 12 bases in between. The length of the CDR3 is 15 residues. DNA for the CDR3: TGTGCCAGCAGCTTACCCCTAGGTGACTACAATGAGCAGTTCTTC. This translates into CASSLPLGDYNEQFF.

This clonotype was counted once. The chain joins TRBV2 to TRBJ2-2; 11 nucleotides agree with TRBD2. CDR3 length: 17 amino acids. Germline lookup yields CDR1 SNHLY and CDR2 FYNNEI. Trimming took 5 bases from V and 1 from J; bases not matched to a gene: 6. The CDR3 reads CASSRKLAGVNTGELFF. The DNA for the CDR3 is TGTGCCAGCAGTCGTAAACTAGCGGGAGTGAACACCGGGGAGCTGTTTTTT. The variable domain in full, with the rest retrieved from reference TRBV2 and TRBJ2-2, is EPEVTQTPSHQVTQMGQEVILRCVPISNHLYFYWYRQILGQKVEFLVSFYNNEISEKSEIFDDQFSVERPDGSNFTLKIRSTKLEDSAMYFCASSRKLAGVNTGELFFGEGSRLTVL.

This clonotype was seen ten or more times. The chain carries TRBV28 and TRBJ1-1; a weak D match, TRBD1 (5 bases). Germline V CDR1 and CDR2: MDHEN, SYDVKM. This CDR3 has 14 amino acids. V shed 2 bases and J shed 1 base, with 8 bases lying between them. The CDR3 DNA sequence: TGTGCCAGCAGTTTAATACAGGCGAACACTGAAGCTTTCTTT. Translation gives CASSLIQANTEAFF.

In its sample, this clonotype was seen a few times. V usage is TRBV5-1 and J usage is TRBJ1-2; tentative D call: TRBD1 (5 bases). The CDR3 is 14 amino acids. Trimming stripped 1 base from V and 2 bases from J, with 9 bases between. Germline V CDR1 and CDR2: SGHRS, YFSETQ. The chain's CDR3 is CASSLSTGNYGYTF. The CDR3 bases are TGCGCCAGCAGCTTGTCAACAGGAAACTATGGCTACACCTTC.

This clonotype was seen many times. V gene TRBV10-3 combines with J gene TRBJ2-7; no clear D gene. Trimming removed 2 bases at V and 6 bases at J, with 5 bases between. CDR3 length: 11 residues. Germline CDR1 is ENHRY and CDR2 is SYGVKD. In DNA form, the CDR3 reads TGTGCCATCAGTGAGGGTCCCGAGCAGTACTTC. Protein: CAISEGPEQYF.

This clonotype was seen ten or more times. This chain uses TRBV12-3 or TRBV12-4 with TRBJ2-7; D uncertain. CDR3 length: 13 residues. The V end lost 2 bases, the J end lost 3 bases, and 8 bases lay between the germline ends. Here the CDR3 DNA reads TGTGCCAGCAGTTTATCGGCTAACTACGAGCAGTACTTC. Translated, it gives CASSLSANYEQYF.

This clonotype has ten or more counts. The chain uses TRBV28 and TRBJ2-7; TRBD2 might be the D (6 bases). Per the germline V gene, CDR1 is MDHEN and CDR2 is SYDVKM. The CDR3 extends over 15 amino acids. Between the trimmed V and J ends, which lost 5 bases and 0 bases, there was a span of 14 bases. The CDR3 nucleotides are TGTGCCAGCAGTAAGCCGGTCGGGGGCTCCTACGAGCAGTACTTC. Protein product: CASSKPVGGSYEQYF.